The T cell receptor beta chain described here comes from a study of blood T cell repertoires in COVID-19. CDR3 size: 13 residues. J was trimmed by 9 bases and V by 3 bases; bases with no gene match: 6. Germline-derived CDR1 and CDR2 are SGDLS and YYNGEE. In the study's own analysis: From reference gene primer amplification, estimates of nucleated cell counts were derived. Sequencing used immunoSEQ multiplex PCR; TCRdb keeps in-frame clones, though not all of them. V, J and clone size reflect that table, while D and trimming were determined from the DNA. The data hold 150,000 to 180,000 clones, with approximately 80% observed a single time.

This TCR was recovered from a woman between 55 and 75 years old with acute or convalescent COVID-19. J is TRBJ2-7 and V is TRBV9; 10 positions agree with TRBD1. Sequenced input: peripheral blood. The CDR3: CASSDRDRGRQYF. The CDR3 DNA reads TGTGCCAGCAGCGACCGGGACAGGGGTCGGCAGTACTTC.